Listed below are T cell receptor beta chains from one sample, sequenced in a study of T cell changes during pregnancy in multiple sclerosis. The method was immunoSEQ multiplex PCR; TCRdb's version includes in-frame clones alone and lacks a portion of them. The sample lists around 86,000 clones, approximately 92% occurring once. This specimen was peripheral blood, taken in the first trimester of pregnancy. The receptors originated from a female donor with multiple sclerosis, enrolled in a pregnancy study. CDR3s include the opening cysteine and the closing phenylalanine or tryptophan. Fields, in order: J gene, clone size, V gene, D gene, CDR3 protein, CDR3 DNA. D genes are given only for firm matches. Only some rows state a clone size, as once, few, many or a class for expanded clones.

>TRBJ1-1|once|TRBV5-1|TRBD1
CASSLQLRGPDTEAFF
TGCGCCAGCAGCTTGCAACTCAGGGGGCCGGACACTGAAGCTTTCTTT
>TRBJ2-3|NA|TRBV5-1|TRBD1
CASSSGTGVSTDTQYF
TGCGCCAGCAGCTCTGGGACAGGGGTTAGCACAGATACGCAGTATTTT
>TRBJ1-2|NA|TRBV7-2|NA
CASSLAQEAQGQGYTF
TGTGCCAGCAGCTTAGCGCAGGAAGCACAGGGCCAGGGCTACACCTTC
>TRBJ1-1|NA|TRBV7-7|NA
CASSLVADTEAFF
TGTGCCAGCAGCTTAGTTGCAGACACTGAAGCTTTCTTT
>TRBJ2-1|NA|TRBV4-2|TRBD2
CASSQDQGLAAANEQFF
TGTGCCAGCAGCCAAGATCAGGGACTAGCGGCAGCCAATGAGCAGTTCTTC
>TRBJ1-2|NA|TRBV27|TRBD1
CASKGVGGQGFYGYTF
TGTGCCAGCAAGGGAGTAGGGGGACAGGGTTTTTATGGCTACACCTTC
>TRBJ2-1|NA|TRBV7-2|TRBD1
CASSGQGFNEQFF
TGTGCCAGCAGCGGACAGGGTTTCAATGAGCAGTTCTTC
>TRBJ2-4|NA|TRBV15|NA
CATSRGDPLDIQYF
TGTGCCACCAGCAGAGGAGATCCCTTGGACATTCAGTACTTC
>TRBJ1-2|NA|TRBV29-1|TRBD1
CSVGPGQGANYGYTF
TGCAGCGTTGGGCCGGGACAGGGGGCAAACTATGGCTACACCTTC
>TRBJ1-2|NA|TRBV5-1|NA
CASSPLPMTNYGYTF
TGCGCCAGCAGCCCGCTACCGATGACTAACTATGGCTACACCTTC
>TRBJ1-1|NA|TRBV4-3|NA
CASSQERSGTEAFF
TGCGCCAGCAGCCAAGAAAGGTCGGGCACTGAAGCTTTCTTT
>TRBJ2-1|NA|TRBV18|TRBD2
CASSPGSGRSYNEQFF
TGTGCCAGCTCACCGGGGAGCGGGAGATCCTACAATGAGCAGTTCTTC
>TRBJ2-5|NA|TRBV5-1|TRBD2
CASSLTSGESETQYF
TGCGCCAGCAGCTTGACTAGCGGGGAATCGGAGACCCAGTACTTC
>TRBJ2-7|NA|TRBV11-2|TRBD2
CASSNLAGHSYEQYF
TGTGCCAGCAGTAACCTAGCGGGACACTCCTACGAGCAGTACTTC
>TRBJ1-2|NA|TRBV7-2|NA
CASSHRRGINGYTF
TGTGCCAGCAGCCACCGACGGGGGATCAATGGCTACACCTTC
>TRBJ2-3|once|TRBV5-1|NA
CASSGASTDTQYF
TGCGCCAGCAGCGGAGCTAGCACAGATACGCAGTATTTT
>TRBJ2-7|NA|TRBV7-2|TRBD1
CASSFTGDYEQYF
TGTGCCAGCAGCTTTACAGGGGACTACGAGCAGTACTTC
>TRBJ1-4|NA|TRBV19|NA
CASSTYEKLFF
TGTGCCAGTAGTACATATGAAAAACTGTTTTTT
>TRBJ2-4|NA|TRBV4-2|TRBD1
CASSQGTGVGDIQYF
TGTGCCAGCAGCCAGGGTACAGGGGTCGGGGACATTCAGTACTTC
>TRBJ2-1|NA|TRBV6-6|TRBD2
CASSPSSGRADNEQFF
TGTGCCAGCAGTCCATCTAGCGGGAGGGCCGACAATGAGCAGTTCTTC
>TRBJ2-7|NA|TRBV7-9|TRBD1
CASSFRDRTYEQYF
TGTGCCAGCAGCTTCCGGGACAGAACCTACGAGCAGTACTTC
>TRBJ2-3|NA|TRBV27|TRBD2
CASRLNPPLAVTDTQYF
TGTGCCAGCAGGCTAAACCCCCCACTAGCGGTCACAGATACGCAGTATTTT
>TRBJ1-3|once|TRBV28|NA
CASTPGGKWGGSGNTIYF
TGTGCCAGCACCCCGGGGGGGAAGTGGGGTGGATCTGGAAACACCATATATTTT
>TRBJ1-1|NA|TRBV2|NA
CASSEMGGLEAFF
TGTGCCAGCAGTGAAATGGGGGGATTAGAAGCTTTCTTT
>TRBJ2-3|NA|TRBV2|TRBD1
CASSRDRGSTDTQYF
TGTGCCAGCAGTCGAGACAGGGGAAGCACAGATACGCAGTATTTT
>TRBJ2-1|NA|TRBV28|TRBD1
CASISPGQGGTRNPGKQFF
TGTGCCAGCATCTCCCCCGGACAGGGCGGGACTCGAAACCCCGGTAAGCAGTTCTTC
>TRBJ2-1|NA|TRBV7-2|NA
CASSLRNRVNEQFF
TGTGCCAGCAGCTTAAGGAACAGGGTCAATGAGCAGTTCTTC
>TRBJ1-1|NA|TRBV9|NA
CASSVHGGTEAFF
TGTGCCAGCAGCGTACATGGGGGGACTGAAGCTTTCTTT
>TRBJ2-1|NA|TRBV6-5|NA
CASSYRGTHNEQFF
TGTGCCAGCAGTTACCGAGGGACTCACAATGAGCAGTTCTTC
>TRBJ1-4|NA|TRBV19|TRBD1
CASSITGTANEKLFF
TGTGCCAGTAGTATAACCGGGACAGCTAATGAAAAACTGTTTTTT
>TRBJ1-1|NA|TRBV29-1|TRBD1
CSVRTGTAGEAFF
TGCAGCGTCAGAACCGGGACAGCCGGGGAAGCTTTCTTT
>TRBJ1-5|NA|TRBV7-9|NA
CASSGALGGQPQHF
TGTGCCAGCAGTGGGGCCCTCGGGGGTCAGCCCCAGCATTTT
>TRBJ2-2|NA|TRBV9|TRBD2
CASSVGAGGGSIPGELFF
TGTGCCAGCAGCGTAGGAGCGGGTGGCGGGAGTATTCCCGGGGAGCTGTTTTTT
>TRBJ1-3|NA|TRBV21-1|NA
CASSKVRGRVEGNTIYF
TGTGCCAGCAGCAAAGTTCGAGGCCGAGTGGAGGGAAACACCATATATTTT
>TRBJ1-1|NA|TRBV7-9|TRBD1
CASSDVGQGAVGTEAFF
TGTGCCAGCAGCGACGTGGGACAGGGGGCGGTCGGCACTGAAGCTTTCTTT
>TRBJ1-6|NA|TRBV27|TRBD1
CASSRQGAKNSPLHF
TGTGCCAGCAGCCGACAGGGGGCTAAGAATTCACCCCTCCACTTT
>TRBJ2-4|NA|TRBV11-2|NA
CASSVLAKNIQYF
TGTGCCAGCAGCGTACTAGCCAAAAACATTCAGTACTTC